This is a list of T cell receptor beta chains from one sample in a study of T cell responses to AZD1222 COVID-19 vaccine. The protocol was immunoSEQ multiplex PCR, while the TCRdb copy is restricted to in-frame clones and leaves out a portion. The sample has 97,000 or so clones, approximately 86% seen once. Source: peripheral blood, taken on day 0 of AZD1222 vaccination. These receptor sequences come from an adult in good health. Each CDR3 is given with its conserved first and last residue. The order of the fields is clone size, J gene, V gene, CDR3 protein. A row's size may be missing; if present it is once, few, many or a size class.

clone size: -; J gene: TRBJ1-1; V gene: TRBV5-1; CDR3 protein: CASSSGPGNTEAFF
clone size: -; J gene: TRBJ2-6; V gene: TRBV15; CDR3 protein: CATSKETSGANVLTF
clone size: -; J gene: TRBJ1-1; V gene: TRBV28; CDR3 protein: CASSLAKRARNTEAFF
clone size: few; J gene: TRBJ1-3; V gene: TRBV2; CDR3 protein: CASSEAGQPGNTIYF
clone size: -; J gene: TRBJ1-1; V gene: TRBV27; CDR3 protein: CASSPLRALGTEAFF
clone size: -; J gene: TRBJ2-3; V gene: TRBV9; CDR3 protein: CASSVVAGDSTDTQYF
clone size: -; J gene: TRBJ1-5; V gene: TRBV6-1; CDR3 protein: CASSEAGRGADQPQHF
clone size: -; J gene: TRBJ1-3; V gene: TRBV5-1; CDR3 protein: CASSLAPGGSSGNTIYF
clone size: -; J gene: TRBJ2-7; V gene: TRBV29-1; CDR3 protein: CSVGEQPFYEQYF
clone size: -; J gene: TRBJ2-3; V gene: TRBV18; CDR3 protein: CASSREANTDTQYF
clone size: few; J gene: TRBJ2-7; V gene: TRBV15; CDR3 protein: CATSRGAIDRWEQYF
clone size: -; J gene: TRBJ1-5; V gene: TRBV19; CDR3 protein: CASSISRGRNQPQHF
clone size: -; J gene: TRBJ1-2; V gene: TRBV5-6; CDR3 protein: CASSRRAGAGGYTF
clone size: -; J gene: TRBJ2-2; V gene: TRBV29-1; CDR3 protein: CSVERGYTGELFF
clone size: once; J gene: TRBJ2-7; V gene: TRBV6-5; CDR3 protein: CASSPYGQPYEQYF
clone size: once; J gene: TRBJ1-1; V gene: TRBV6-5; CDR3 protein: CASSYSGVPNTEAFF
clone size: -; J gene: TRBJ1-1; V gene: TRBV19; CDR3 protein: CASSISTPGGTEAFF
clone size: -; J gene: TRBJ1-2; V gene: TRBV7-9; CDR3 protein: CASAEAGVFGGYTF